The 4 T cell receptor beta chains below were found in one sample sequenced in a study of human T cells and chemical hapten exposure (dated by TCRdb to 2020 to 2022). What the time point label conveys for this sample: patch test 1, 2 weeks after DPC sensitization. Sample treatment or condition, as interpreted from the label and publication: therapeutic diphenylcyclopropenone sensitization with weekly scalp DPC. Library construction relied on RACE. TCRdb records NextSeq 500 as the sequencer. TCRdb reanalyzed the raw reads on its own, using fastp at Q25 for trimming and MiXCR for clone calling, and kept in-frame beta chains. For every CDR3 protein sequence, its rows merge into one entry that carries the most common genes and DNA. Present in this sample are tens of thousands of distinct CDR3 sequences, about 11% of which were seen just once. The ten most abundant clones make up 2% to 2.5% of the sample.

The sequenced sample was whole blood, obtained in connection with sensitization to the hapten diphenylcyclopropenone (DPC). The receptors shown here come from a man in his forties with alopecia areata. Some clones in this sample may be carry-over from other donors' samples.

This clonotype was seen repeatedly, ten times or more. This rearrangement joins TRBV6-2 or TRBV6-3 to TRBJ1-5; D gene uncertain. V was clipped by 3 bases and J by 9 bases, with 9 bases between them. CDR1 is MNHEY and CDR2 is SVGEGT in the germline V gene. The length of the CDR3 is 12 residues. CDR3 protein: CASSYAERPQHF. The CDR3 nucleotides are TGTGCCAGCAGTTATGCAGAGAGGCCCCAGCATTTT.

This clonotype was recorded many times. The J gene is TRBJ1-1, the V gene TRBV5-1, with 7 bases identical to TRBD1. V trimming: 3 bases; J trimming: 3 bases; junction bases outside the gene matches: 17. The CDR3 sequence is 18 residues long. Germline V gives CDR1 SGHRS, CDR2 YFSETQ. The DNA for the CDR3 is TGCGCCAGCAGCTCGGGCGCCGACAGGGTTGGTCGGGACACTGAAGCTTTCTTT. This codes for CASSSGADRVGRDTEAFF.

This chain links TRBV12-3 or TRBV12-4 with TRBJ2-7, with a tentative D call TRBD2 (5 bases). The CDR3 sequence is 14 residues long. V gave up 1 base and J gave up 4 bases, with 11 bases separating them. The CDR3 bases are TGTGCCAGCAGTTTAGTGGGCGGGTTATACGAGCAGTACTTC. Its protein product is CASSLVGGLYEQYF.

In this sample, this clonotype turned up a few times. The chain couples TRBV18 to TRBJ2-3, with D unclear. CDR3 size: 13 residues. Germline V lookup: CDR1 KGHSH, CDR2 LQKENI. V lost 0 bases and J lost 4, with 5 bases in between. CDR3 coding DNA: TGTGCCAGCTCACCACCGAACCCAGATACGCAGTATTTT. It codes for CASSPPNPDTQYF. The entire variable domain, with the rest obtained from reference TRBV18 and TRBJ2-3, is as follows: NAGVMQNPRHLVRRRGQEARLRCSPMKGHSHVYWYRQLPEEGLKFMVYLQKENIIDESGMPKERFSAEFPKEGPSILRIQQVVRGDSAAYFCASSPPNPDTQYFGPGTRLTVL.